This section outlines one T cell receptor beta chain sequence together with its context. Its target is unknown. The sample is drawn from a study of OX40 agonist ivuxolimab in advanced cancers. About the study: A mean age of approximately 58 years, range 23 to 79, was recorded, and more than 80% were male.

In germline, CDR1 is SGHTA, CDR2 FQGNSA. This CDR3 is built from 13 residues. V was clipped by 4 bases and J by 7 bases, with 13 bases between them. Study-wide results and caveats: On average, CD8+ T cells had more expanded clones than CD4+.

Clones were sequenced by immunoSEQ multiplex PCR, and TCRdb holds only the in-frame ones, with some missing. The sample includes tens of thousands of clones, roughly 80% of them seen just once. Autoimmune disease history or systemic immunosuppression led to patient exclusion. Samples of blood were obtained at baseline, on cycle 4 day 1, and on cycle 7 day 1. This material consisted of CD4+ or CD8+ T cells sorted from blood, taken in a trial of the OX40 agonist ivuxolimab. The clonotype comes from an adult with an advanced solid tumor such as melanoma, head and neck, liver or kidney cancer. The gene calls are TRBV7-2 and TRBJ1-2, with D uncertain. DNA of the CDR3: TGTGCCAGCAGCTCCGCAGGCGGCCTTGGCTACACCTTC. It specifies CASSSAGGLGYTF.